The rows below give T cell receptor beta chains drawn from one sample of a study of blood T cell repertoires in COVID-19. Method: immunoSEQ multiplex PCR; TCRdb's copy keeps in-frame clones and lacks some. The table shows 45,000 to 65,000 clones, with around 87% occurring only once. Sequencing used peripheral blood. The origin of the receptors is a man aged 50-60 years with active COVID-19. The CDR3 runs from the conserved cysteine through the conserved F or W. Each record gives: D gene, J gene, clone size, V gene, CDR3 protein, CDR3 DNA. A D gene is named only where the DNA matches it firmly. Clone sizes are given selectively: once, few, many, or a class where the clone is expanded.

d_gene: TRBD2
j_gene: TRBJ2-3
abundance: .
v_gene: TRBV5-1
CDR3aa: CASSGRASGAGYTTDTQYF
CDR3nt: TGCGCCAGCAGCGGAAGGGCTAGCGGGGCTGGATACACCACAGATACGCAGTATTTT

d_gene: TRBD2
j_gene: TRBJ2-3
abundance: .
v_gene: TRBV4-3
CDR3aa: CASSRGGGNTDTQYF
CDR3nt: TGCGCCAGCAGCCGAGGCGGGGGAAACACAGATACGCAGTATTTT

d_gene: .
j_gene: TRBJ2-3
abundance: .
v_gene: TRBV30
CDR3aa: CAWSQNRVVDTQYF
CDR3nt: TGTGCCTGGAGCCAAAACAGGGTTGTAGATACGCAGTATTTT

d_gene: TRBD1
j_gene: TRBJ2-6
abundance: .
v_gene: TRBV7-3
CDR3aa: CASSLRGDRGSVLTF
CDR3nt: TGTGCCAGCAGCCTAAGGGGGGACAGGGGTTCAGTCCTGACTTTC

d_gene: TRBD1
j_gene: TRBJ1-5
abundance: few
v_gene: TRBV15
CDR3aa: CATSNDRDRGFNQPQHF
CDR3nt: TGTGCCACCAGCAACGACCGGGACAGGGGATTCAATCAGCCCCAGCATTTT

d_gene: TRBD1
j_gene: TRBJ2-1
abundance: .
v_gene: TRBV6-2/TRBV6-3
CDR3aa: CASSARTGAYNEQFF
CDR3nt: TGTGCCAGCAGTGCCCGGACAGGGGCCTACAATGAGCAGTTCTTC

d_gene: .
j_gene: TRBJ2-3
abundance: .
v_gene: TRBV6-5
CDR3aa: CASSYTFREGQYF
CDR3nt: TGTGCCAGCAGTTACACCTTCAGGGAAGGGCAGTATTTT

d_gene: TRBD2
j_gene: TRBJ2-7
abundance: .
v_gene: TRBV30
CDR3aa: CAWSSPGTSDEKQYF
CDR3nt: TGTGCCTGGAGTTCCCCAGGGACTAGCGACGAGAAACAGTACTTC

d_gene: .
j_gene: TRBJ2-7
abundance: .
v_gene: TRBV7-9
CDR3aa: CATSTTGGAGAPQHF
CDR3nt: TGTGCCACATCAACAACGGGAGGTGCGGGGGCCCCACAGCACTTC

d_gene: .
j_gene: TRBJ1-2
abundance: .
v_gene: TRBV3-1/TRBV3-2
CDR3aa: CASRIGGNYGYTF
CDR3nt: TGTGCCAGCAGGATAGGGGGAAACTATGGCTACACCTTC

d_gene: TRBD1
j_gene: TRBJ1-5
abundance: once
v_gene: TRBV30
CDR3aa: CAWTGQGGYNQPQHF
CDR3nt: TGTGCCTGGACCGGACAGGGAGGGTACAATCAGCCCCAGCATTTT

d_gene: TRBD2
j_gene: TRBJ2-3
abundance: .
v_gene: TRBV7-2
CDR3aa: CASSTRTVLAADTQYF
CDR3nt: TGTGCCAGCAGCACAAGGACAGTACTAGCGGCAGATACGCAGTATTTT

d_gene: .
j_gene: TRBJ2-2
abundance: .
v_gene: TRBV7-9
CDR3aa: CASSSGLMNTGELFF
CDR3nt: TGTGCCAGCAGCTCGGGACTCATGAACACCGGGGAGCTGTTTTTT

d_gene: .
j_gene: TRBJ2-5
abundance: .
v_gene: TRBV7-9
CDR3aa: CASSWRVWETQYF
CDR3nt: TGTGCCAGCAGCTGGCGGGTTTGGGAGACCCAGTACTTC

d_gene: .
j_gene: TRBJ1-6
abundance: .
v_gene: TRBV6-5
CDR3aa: CASSYRGGFHSPLHF
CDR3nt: TGTGCCAGCAGTTACCGTGGCGGATTCCATTCACCCCTCCACTTT

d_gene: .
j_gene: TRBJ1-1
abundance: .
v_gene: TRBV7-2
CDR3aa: CASSREMNTEAFF
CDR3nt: TGTGCCAGCAGCAGGGAGATGAACACTGAAGCTTTCTTT

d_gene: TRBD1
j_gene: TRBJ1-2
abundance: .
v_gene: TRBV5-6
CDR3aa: CASSLAGGQGYNYGYTF
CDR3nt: TGTGCCAGCAGCTTGGCTGGTGGACAGGGATACAACTATGGCTACACCTTC

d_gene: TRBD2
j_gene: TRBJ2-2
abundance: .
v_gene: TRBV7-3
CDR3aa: CASSLGSLAGGTGELFF
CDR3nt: TGTGCCAGCAGCTTAGGTTCCCTAGCGGGGGGTACCGGGGAGCTGTTTTTT

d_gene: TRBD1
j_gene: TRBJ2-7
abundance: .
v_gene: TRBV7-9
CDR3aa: CASSLGTGPSYEQYF
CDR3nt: TGTGCCAGCAGCTTGGGGACAGGGCCGTCCTACGAGCAGTACTTC

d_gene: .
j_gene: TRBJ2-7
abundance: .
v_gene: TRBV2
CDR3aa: CASSGQDRLYEQYF
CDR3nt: TGTGCCAGCAGTGGACAGGACAGATTATACGAGCAGTACTTC

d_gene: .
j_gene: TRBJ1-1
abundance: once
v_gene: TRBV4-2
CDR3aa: CASSQGMATEAFF
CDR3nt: TGTGCCAGCAGCCAAGGTATGGCCACTGAAGCTTTCTTT

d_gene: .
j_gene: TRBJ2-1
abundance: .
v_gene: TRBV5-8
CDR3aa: CASSPSFSGGANNEQFF
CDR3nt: TGTGCCAGCAGCCCGAGCTTTAGTGGGGGGGCAAACAATGAGCAGTTCTTC

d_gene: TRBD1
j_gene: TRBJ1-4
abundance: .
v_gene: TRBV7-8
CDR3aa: CASRLGTGSEKLFF
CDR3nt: TGTGCCAGCAGGCTCGGGACAGGTTCCGAAAAACTGTTTTTT

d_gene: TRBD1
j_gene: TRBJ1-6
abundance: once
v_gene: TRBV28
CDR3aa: CASSLGTGVAYNSPLHF
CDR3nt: TGTGCCAGCAGCCTGGGGACAGGAGTCGCCTATAATTCACCCCTCCACTTT

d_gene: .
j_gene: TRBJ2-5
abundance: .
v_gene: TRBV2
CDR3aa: CASSGSGTRQETQYF
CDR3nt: TGTGCCAGCAGTGGGTCGGGTACTCGGCAAGAGACCCAGTACTTC

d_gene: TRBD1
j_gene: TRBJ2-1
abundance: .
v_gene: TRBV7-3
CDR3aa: CASSQAGTASYNEQFF
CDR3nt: TGTGCCAGCAGTCAGGCCGGGACAGCCTCCTACAATGAGCAGTTCTTC

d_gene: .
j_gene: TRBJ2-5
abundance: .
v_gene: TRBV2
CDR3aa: CASRREGGETQYF
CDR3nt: TGTGCCAGCAGAAGGGAGGGGGGGGAGACCCAGTACTTC

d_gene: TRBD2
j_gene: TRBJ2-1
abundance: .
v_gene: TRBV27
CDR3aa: CASSYGTSRTNEQFF
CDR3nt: TGTGCCAGCAGTTACGGGACTAGCAGGACCAATGAGCAGTTCTTC

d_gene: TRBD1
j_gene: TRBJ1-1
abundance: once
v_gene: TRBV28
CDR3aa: CASSLPGQMNTEAFF
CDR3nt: TGTGCCAGCAGTCTACCGGGACAGATGAACACTGAAGCTTTCTTT

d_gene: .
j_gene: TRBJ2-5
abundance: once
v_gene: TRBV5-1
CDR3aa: CASSSQDSSGETQYF
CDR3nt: TGCGCCAGCAGCTCCCAGGACAGCTCTGGGGAGACCCAGTACTTC

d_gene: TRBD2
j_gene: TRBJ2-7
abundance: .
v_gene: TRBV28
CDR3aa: CASSPGLGPREQYF
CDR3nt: TGTGCCAGCAGCCCCGGACTAGGCCCCCGCGAGCAGTACTTC

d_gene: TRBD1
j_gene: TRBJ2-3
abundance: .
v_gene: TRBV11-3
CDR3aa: CASSFPRTGHDTQYF
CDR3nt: TGTGCCAGCAGCTTTCCCCGGACAGGGCATGATACGCAGTATTTT

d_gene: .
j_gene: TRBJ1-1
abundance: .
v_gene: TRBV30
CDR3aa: CAWSVDLGGRAFF
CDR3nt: TGTGCCTGGAGTGTGGATTTGGGAGGCAGAGCTTTCTTT

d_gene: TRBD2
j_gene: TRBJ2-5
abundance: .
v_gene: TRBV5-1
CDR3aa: CASSLEGTSGDQETQYF
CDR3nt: TGCGCCAGCAGCTTGGAGGGGACTAGCGGGGATCAAGAGACCCAGTACTTC

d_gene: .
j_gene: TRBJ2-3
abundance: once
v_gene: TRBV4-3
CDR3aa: CASSPSSLADTQYF
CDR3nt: TGCGCCAGCAGCCCCTCTTCTCTAGCGGATACGCAGTATTTT

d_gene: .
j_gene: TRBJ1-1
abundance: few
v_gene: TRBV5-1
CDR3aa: CASSLAGLTEAFF
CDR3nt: TGCGCCAGCAGCTTGGCAGGGCTCACTGAAGCTTTCTTT

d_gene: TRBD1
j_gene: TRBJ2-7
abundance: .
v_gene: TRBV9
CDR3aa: CASSARQGVSYEQYF
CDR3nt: TGTGCCAGCAGCGCGCGACAGGGAGTCTCCTACGAGCAGTACTTC

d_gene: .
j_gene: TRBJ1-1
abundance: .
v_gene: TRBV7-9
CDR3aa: CASSLRELDTEAFF
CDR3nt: TGTGCCAGCAGCTTAAGGGAGTTGGACACTGAAGCTTTCTTT

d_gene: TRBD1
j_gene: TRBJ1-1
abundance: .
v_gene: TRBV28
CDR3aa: CASSLQGARGAFF
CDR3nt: TGTGCCAGCAGTTTACAGGGGGCGCGAGGGGCTTTCTTT

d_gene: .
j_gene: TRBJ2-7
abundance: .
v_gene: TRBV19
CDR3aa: CASSTGWSISYEQYF
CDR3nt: TGTGCCAGTAGTACCGGTTGGTCAATTTCCTACGAGCAGTACTTC

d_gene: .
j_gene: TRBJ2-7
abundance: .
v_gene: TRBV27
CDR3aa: CASSLGQTYEQYF
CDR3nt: TGTGCCAGCAGTTTAGGACAGACCTACGAGCAGTACTTC

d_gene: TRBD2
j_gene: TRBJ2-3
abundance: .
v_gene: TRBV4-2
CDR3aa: CASSLHGLAGETGGTDTQYF
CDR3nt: TGTGCCAGCAGCCTCCATGGACTAGCGGGAGAGACGGGAGGCACAGATACGCAGTATTTT

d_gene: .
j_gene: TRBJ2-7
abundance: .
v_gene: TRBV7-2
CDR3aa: CASSPWGRGDYEQYF
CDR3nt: TGTGCCAGCAGCCCCTGGGGCAGGGGAGACTACGAGCAGTACTTC

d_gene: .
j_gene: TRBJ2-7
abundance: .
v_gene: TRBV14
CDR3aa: CASSQGGAGVSSYEQYF
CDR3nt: TGTGCCAGCAGCCAAGGGGGGGCGGGAGTGAGCTCCTACGAGCAGTACTTC

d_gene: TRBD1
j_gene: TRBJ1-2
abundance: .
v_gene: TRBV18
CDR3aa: CASSPGAGTDNYGYTF
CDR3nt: TGTGCCAGCTCACCAGGGGCCGGGACAGATAACTATGGCTACACCTTC

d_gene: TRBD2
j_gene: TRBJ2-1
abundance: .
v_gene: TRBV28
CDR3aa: CASGSGSPSYNEQFF
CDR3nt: TGTGCCAGCGGCAGCGGGAGCCCCTCCTACAATGAGCAGTTCTTC

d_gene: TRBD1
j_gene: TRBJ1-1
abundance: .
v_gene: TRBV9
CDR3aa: CASSVGPGGGDTEAFF
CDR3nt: TGTGCCAGCAGCGTAGGGCCAGGGGGCGGTGACACTGAAGCTTTCTTT

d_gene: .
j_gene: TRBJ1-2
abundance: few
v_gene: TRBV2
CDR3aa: CASSEAATGYGYTF
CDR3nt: TGTGCCAGCAGTGAGGCTGCCACGGGCTATGGCTACACCTTC

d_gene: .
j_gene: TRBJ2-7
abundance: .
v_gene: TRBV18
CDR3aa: CASSPDSLYEQYF
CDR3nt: TGTGCCAGCTCACCGGACAGCCTATACGAGCAGTACTTC

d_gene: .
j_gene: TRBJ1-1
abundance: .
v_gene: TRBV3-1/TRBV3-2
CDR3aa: CASSHARGNTEAFF
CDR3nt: TGTGCCAGCAGCCATGCCCGCGGGAACACTGAAGCTTTCTTT

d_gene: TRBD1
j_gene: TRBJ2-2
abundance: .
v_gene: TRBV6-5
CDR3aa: CASSMDRGTGELFF
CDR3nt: TGTGCCAGCAGTATGGACAGGGGGACCGGGGAGCTGTTTTTT

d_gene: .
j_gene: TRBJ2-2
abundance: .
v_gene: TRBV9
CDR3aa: CASSADKSGELFF
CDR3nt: TGTGCCAGCAGCGCAGACAAGTCCGGGGAGCTGTTTTTT

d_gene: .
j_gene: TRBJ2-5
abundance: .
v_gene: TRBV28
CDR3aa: CASSRSDQETQYF
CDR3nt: TGTGCCAGCAGCCGCTCGGACCAAGAGACCCAGTACTTC

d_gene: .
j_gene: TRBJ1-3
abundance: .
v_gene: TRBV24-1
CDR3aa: CATSDPQGSGNTIYF
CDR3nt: TGTGCCACCAGTGATCCGCAGGGATCTGGAAACACCATATATTTT